A selection of T cell receptor beta chains follows, all from one sample in a study of PD-1 blockade in classical Hodgkin lymphoma. TCRdb's table, derived via immunoSEQ multiplex PCR, lists solely in-frame clones and lacks some. The sample consists of about 90,000 clones, approximately 89% of them appearing once. Source: peripheral blood mononuclear cells (PBMCs), taken before the second cycle of nivolumab. These receptors all come from a human donor with classical Hodgkin lymphoma. Both conserved end residues are part of each CDR3. Each record gives: D gene, clone size, J gene, V gene, CDR3 protein, CDR3 DNA. The D gene is left open where the match is weak. Size tells how often a clone was seen (once, few, many) or the class of an expanded clone, and some rows leave it out.

>-|once|TRBJ2-1|TRBV29-1
CSIPGHQGNEQFF
TGCAGCATACCGGGTCATCAGGGCAATGAGCAGTTCTTC
>TRBD2|-|TRBJ2-2|TRBV5-1
CASRALAENTGELFF
TGCGCCAGCAGGGCACTAGCGGAGAACACCGGGGAGCTGTTTTTT
>-|-|TRBJ2-1|TRBV29-1
CSVLVPSEQFF
TGCAGCGTTCTTGTCCCTAGTGAGCAGTTCTTC
>TRBD1|-|TRBJ1-5|TRBV29-1
CSAGQGNQPQHF
TGCAGCGCTGGACAGGGGAATCAGCCCCAGCATTTT
>TRBD2|once|TRBJ2-7|TRBV29-1
CSVAPGLVSYEQYF
TGCAGCGTTGCCCCGGGACTAGTCTCCTACGAGCAGTACTTC
>TRBD2|once|TRBJ2-1|TRBV9
CASSIGGAGEQFF
TGTGCCAGCAGCATCGGGGGGGCCGGTGAGCAGTTCTTC
>-|-|TRBJ2-1|TRBV28
CASSLRMGEQFF
TGTGCCAGCAGTTTAAGAATGGGTGAGCAGTTCTTC
>TRBD1|-|TRBJ2-3|TRBV28
CASSSGTVWDTQYF
TGTGCCAGCAGTTCCGGGACAGTCTGGGATACGCAGTATTTT
>-|-|TRBJ2-3|TRBV19
CASSILADSTDTQYF
TGTGCCAGTAGTATATTAGCGGACAGCACAGATACGCAGTATTTT
>-|-|TRBJ2-5|TRBV18
CASSPSQVETQYF
TGTGCCAGCTCACCCTCACAGGTTGAGACCCAGTACTTC
>-|-|TRBJ1-5|TRBV28
CASRLRGYSNQPQHF
TGTGCCAGCAGACTAAGGGGATATAGCAATCAGCCCCAGCATTTT
>-|-|TRBJ2-7|TRBV10-1
CASSKGGSYEQYF
TGCGCCAGCAGCAAAGGGGGTTCCTACGAGCAGTACTTC
>-|-|TRBJ2-2|TRBV29-1
CSVVVGNTGELFF
TGCAGCGTTGTGGTAGGAAACACCGGGGAGCTGTTTTTT
>TRBD1|-|TRBJ1-2|TRBV18
CASSDQGQANGYTF
TGTGCCAGCTCAGATCAGGGACAGGCGAATGGCTACACCTTC
>-|-|TRBJ2-7|TRBV2
CASSEGADSYEQYF
TGTGCCAGCAGTGAAGGGGCAGACTCCTACGAGCAGTACTTC
>-|-|TRBJ1-4|TRBV23-1
CASSQSFLATNEKLFF
TGCGCCAGCAGTCAATCGTTCCTAGCAACTAATGAAAAACTGTTTTTT
>-|-|TRBJ1-5|TRBV27
CASSLMGNQPQHF
TGTGCCAGCAGTTTAATGGGGAATCAGCCCCAGCATTTT
>-|-|TRBJ2-5|TRBV6-4
CASILFGNQETQYF
TGTGCCAGCATCCTCTTCGGGAACCAAGAGACCCAGTACTTC
>-|-|TRBJ1-6|TRBV6-1
CASIWESSYNSPLHF
TGTGCCAGCATCTGGGAAAGCTCCTATAATTCACCCCTCCACTTT
>-|-|TRBJ2-2|TRBV6-5
CASSFSGTFTGELFF
TGTGCCAGCAGTTTTTCCGGGACCTTCACCGGGGAGCTGTTTTTT
>TRBD1|-|TRBJ2-1|TRBV29-1
CSVEGGPGGQRFF
TGCAGCGTTGAAGGGGGGCCAGGGGGTCAGCGGTTCTTC
>TRBD1|-|TRBJ1-1|TRBV5-1
CASSLRGQGLTEAFF
TGCGCCAGCAGCTTAAGAGGACAGGGGTTGACTGAAGCTTTCTTT
>TRBD2|-|TRBJ2-1|TRBV25-1
CASSDGGWDYYNEQFF
TGTGCCAGCAGTGATGGTGGTTGGGACTACTACAATGAGCAGTTCTTC
>TRBD2|few|TRBJ2-3|TRBV28
CASSQLAVNTDTQYF
TGTGCCAGCAGTCAACTAGCGGTAAACACAGATACGCAGTATTTT
>-|-|TRBJ2-7|TRBV7-2
CASTKTGGREQYF
TGTGCCAGCACCAAAACAGGAGGCCGCGAGCAGTACTTC
>-|-|TRBJ1-3|TRBV2
CASSVNTIYF
TGTGCCAGCAGTGTGAACACCATATATTTT
>-|-|TRBJ2-7|TRBV7-9
CASSFSLGSRYEQYF
TGTGCCAGCAGCTTTTCGTTAGGGAGTCGCTACGAGCAGTACTTC
>TRBD2|-|TRBJ2-2|TRBV7-2
CASSLASGGSTGELFF
TGTGCCAGCAGCTTAGCTAGCGGGGGGAGCACCGGGGAGCTGTTTTTT
>-|few|TRBJ1-2|TRBV27
CASSRTADYGYTF
TGTGCCAGCAGCCGGACAGCAGACTATGGCTACACCTTC
>-|-|TRBJ2-1|TRBV10-3
CAIGEGQMVFF
TGTGCCATCGGGGAGGGACAAATGGTGTTCTTC
>TRBD1|-|TRBJ2-1|TRBV7-3
CASSWDSYNEQFF
TGTGCCAGCAGCTGGGACAGCTACAATGAGCAGTTCTTC
>-|-|TRBJ2-3|TRBV6-6
CASSYPADTQYF
TGTGCCAGCAGTTACCCTGCCGATACGCAGTATTTT
>-|-|TRBJ2-3|TRBV5-1
CASTWGSTLPSTDTQYF
TGCGCCAGCACCTGGGGTAGCACCTTACCCAGCACAGATACGCAGTATTTT
>TRBD2|-|TRBJ2-7|TRBV11-2
CASSKLAAFYEQYF
TGTGCCAGCAGCAAACTAGCGGCGTTCTACGAGCAGTACTTC
>-|once|TRBJ2-5|TRBV10-3
CAIRTGQQETQYF
TGTGCCATCAGGACGGGGCAACAAGAGACCCAGTACTTC
>TRBD2|-|TRBJ2-1|TRBV27
CASSQTLAGGPSWNEQFF
TGTGCCAGCAGCCAAACTCTAGCGGGAGGGCCATCTTGGAATGAGCAGTTCTTC
>-|-|TRBJ2-7|TRBV27
CASSLTPSYEQYF
TGTGCCAGCAGTTTAACCCCCTCCTACGAGCAGTACTTC
>TRBD1|-|TRBJ2-3|TRBV2
CASSRGQGNFYGTDTQYF
TGTGCCAGCAGTCGAGGACAGGGGAACTTCTATGGCACAGATACGCAGTATTTT
>TRBD1|-|TRBJ1-5|TRBV19
CASRGRGLGQPQHF
TGTGCCAGTAGGGGCAGGGGGCTCGGTCAGCCCCAGCATTTT
>TRBD1|-|TRBJ2-7|TRBV5-1
CASSSKRGPYEQYF
TGCGCCAGCAGCAGTAAAAGGGGGCCCTACGAGCAGTACTTC
>-|-|TRBJ2-2|TRBV28
CASTWGPKPGELFF
TGTGCCAGCACGTGGGGGCCAAAGCCCGGGGAGCTGTTTTTT
>TRBD1|-|TRBJ2-5|TRBV5-1
CASSLWGQGEGETQYF
TGCGCCAGCAGCTTGTGGGGACAGGGGGAAGGAGAGACCCAGTACTTC
>-|-|TRBJ2-7|TRBV5-5
CASSLGQAASSYEQYF
TGTGCCAGCAGCTTGGGTCAGGCGGCAAGCTCCTACGAGCAGTACTTC
>TRBD1|-|TRBJ2-1|TRBV29-1
CSADRGGNPFNEQFF
TGCAGCGCCGACAGGGGGGGGAACCCTTTCAATGAGCAGTTCTTC
>TRBD1|-|TRBJ2-1|TRBV4-2
CASSSRDRGLDEQFF
TGTGCCAGCAGCTCCCGGGACAGGGGGTTGGATGAGCAGTTCTTC
>TRBD2|-|TRBJ2-3|TRBV5-1
CASSHPSGGTDTQYF
TGCGCCAGCAGTCATCCTAGCGGGGGCACAGATACGCAGTATTTT